This T cell receptor (beta chain) was recovered during a study of blood T cells in healthy people across ages. The study's findings and limits: A strong correlation between TCR beta diversity and naive T cell percentage was seen.

Primers used in a second PCR of about 6 to 11 cycles were a sample-barcoded 5' primer and a J-beta primer mix. MiXCR, applied by TCRdb to the 5' RACE reads, yields one record per CDR3 protein. The repertoire holds 980,000 or so distinct CDR3 sequences, with around 48% as singletons. CDR3 length equals 13 residues. From germline, CDR1 is SGHRS and CDR2 YFSETQ. The V end lost 6 bases, the J end lost 0 bases, and 10 bases lay between the germline ends. This clonotype was seen only a few times. Its specificity is not known. Healthy individuals of Caucasian origin from Russia, aged about 6 to 95, served as donors. Every donor gave roughly 9.2 milliliters of peripheral blood. Total RNA, at least 6 micrograms per sample, was extracted from PBMCs.

The chain has TRBV5-1 and TRBJ2-7; the D call may be TRBD1 or TRBD2 (5 bases each). What was sequenced was blood. This TCR derives from a man aged 30 to 45 in good health. CDR3 in DNA: TGCGCCAGCACCGGGACCGACTCCTACGAGCAGTACTTC. Translation gives CASTGTDSYEQYF.